The present TCR beta chain was sequenced within a study of cytomegalovirus exposure and HLA in healthy donors listed by TCRdb under 2017. As for the study more broadly: An earlier analysis of 587 of the donors reported 250 to 350 Gb of sequence data and 100 million to 120 million unique TCR beta sequences obtained from roughly 170 million T cells. About 330 gigabases of sequencing data and 91 million or so unique TCR sequences made up an early release that covered 500 to 650 HLA-typed donors. Of the 350 to 450 genotyped donors, 65% to 90% fell in the genetic ancestry cluster associated with self-reported Caucasian donors. The aim of the study was to test whether cataloging public T cell receptors could identify signatures of past pathogen exposure. The study profiled the T cell repertoires of about 720 subjects by immunosequencing and related them to cytomegalovirus serostatus. In addition to the first cohort of roughly 670 subjects, a separate validation cohort of approximately 120 different subjects was used. The study combined high-throughput TCR immunosequencing, statistical association of individual TCRs with disease status, and machine learning to predict cytomegalovirus infection status. To study patterns of TCR occurrence, a later analysis re-analyzed previously published TCR beta repertoires from around 700 donors and added high-resolution HLA genotyping. In the later analysis, no new phenotypic data were used to find candidate immune exposures; instead, reliance was placed on TCR beta sequences and their occurrence across donors. In an earlier analysis of roughly 580 of the donors, high-throughput TCR beta sequencing was used to judge whether each TCR beta V gene segment behaved as functional or pseudogenic. Donor age, sex, ethnicity and CMV serostatus were compiled alongside the repertoire data. A later genetic analysis took genome-wide SNP genotypes for about three fifths of the roughly 700 donors and used that subset as a discovery cohort. All discovery cohort repertoires had been generated using a single sequencing platform. HLA typing covered class I and class II loci at four-digit resolution. Typing coverage differed by locus: A, B, C, DRB1 and DQB1 were typed in roughly 629-640 donors, DQA1 in 522, DPA1 in around 600, and DPB1 in approximately 450. About 5 DR-DQ haplotypes were handled as single units for association and clustering, since linkage in the cohort was strong. Among 300 to 500 genotyped donors of the cohort, an average of approximately 240,000 unique TCR beta nucleotide sequences was sequenced per donor, of which about 19% were non-productive.

The library came from the immunoSEQ multiplex PCR assay. For the multiplex PCR, a mixture combining 60 forward primers for TCR Vbeta segments and 13 reverse primers for TCR Jbeta segments was used. A multiplex PCR assay on genomic DNA amplified the CDR3 region of rearranged TCR beta genes. The amplified TCR beta libraries were sequenced on the Illumina HiSeq System as 87-base-pair reads. Processing in the source paper ran as follows. A later analysis counted approximately 84 million unique TCR beta chains across the 550 to 700 repertoires, and around 9.9 million of these chains were shared by at least two donors. A nearest-neighbor algorithm error-corrected the raw reads and collapsed the reads into unique sequences, merging closely related sequences to remove PCR and sequencing errors. Alignment of CDR3 sequences to IMGT reference sequences was used to assign V, D and J gene segments. For a sequence to be retained, a match of at least six nucleotides to both a V gene segment and a J gene segment was required. A rearrangement counted as productive if the CDR3 had no stop codons and remained in frame with V and J, and every other rearrangement counted as non-productive. Following IMGT convention, CDR3 was defined as the stretch from the second conserved V-encoded cysteine to the conserved J-encoded phenylalanine. The earlier analysis of some 540 of the donors excluded any sequence lacking an unambiguous match to a single V gene segment. In an earlier analysis of some 590 of the donors, a V segment was called functional when productive rearrangements were above 56.7%, and segregating when the standard deviation between donors exceeded 5%. A statistical classification framework was built for diagnosing cytomegalovirus status from the catalog of TCR beta chain sequences. In a later analysis, V and J genes were assigned by comparing TCR nucleotide sequences against IMGT/GENE-DB human TR gene sequences. The TCRdist pipeline was used in a later analysis to assign CDR3 sequences and most-parsimonious VDJ recombination scenarios. In a later analysis, every TCR beta chain was defined by the combination of its CDR3 amino acid sequence and its V-gene family, and reads without a unique V-gene family were dropped. In a later analysis, around 650 highly shared, low-generation-probability nucleotide sequences were removed to address suspected cross-contamination and a sequencing artifact. A later analysis calculated a clonal expansion index for each public chain from normalized within-repertoire ranks of inferred template counts. In a later analysis, generation probabilities were computed using a VDJ recombination model fitted to out-of-frame rearrangements, and the results were checked against IGoR. In a later analysis, hypergeometric tests were used to score TCR-TCR, TCR-HLA and TCR-CMV co-occurrence, with a repertoire-size bias correction applied to TCR pairs. In a later analysis, false discovery rates were estimated by permuting HLA or CMV assignments 20 times. In a later analysis, co-occurring TCRs were grouped using DBSCAN, and TCRdist sequence similarity was added for clustering within HLA-allele-positive subsets. For co-occurrence clustering, repertoires with fewer than 30,000 or more than 120,000 public chains were excluded, along with roughly 5 repertoires with anomalous nucleotide sharing. The table was pulled from immuneACCESS by TCRdb, which kept in-frame rearrangements only. Such tables lose some clones; where checked, under half of the loss comes from unresolved V genes, and the rest has no known cause. Clone size and V and J calls were adopted from that table, with D and trimming inferred from the DNA. The table kept for this sample lists over 60,000 clones. Around 7.2% of the sample comes from the top ten.

The cohort was made up of roughly 670 healthy bone marrow donors. Cohort members were all nominally healthy when sampled, although unrecorded immune exposures were likely present. The donor was CMV seropositive and belonged to the group of 250 to 300 seropositive cohort members. A peripheral blood sample was collected from each donor, and TCR beta sequencing was performed on peripheral blood mononuclear cells. Genomic DNA extraction from the blood cell samples was performed with the Qiagen DNeasy Blood Extraction Kit. Between the V and J ends, shortened by 3 bases and 0 bases respectively, the junction contains 9 bases. The CDR3 numbers 15 residues from cysteine through phenylalanine. Only the CDR3 region is kept as DNA, spanning 45 bases read in frame from base 1. From a lookup of the germline V gene, CDR1 and CDR2 are SGDLS and YYNGEE. A note on this clone: Its binding antigen is unknown.

Summary of the overall study and its limitations: Linkage disequilibrium might explain the correlated functional status among segregating V segments, but an unknown experimental factor could not be excluded. The study listed 150 to 200 TCR beta chains as associated with cytomegalovirus. Because HLA typing was unavailable for some donors at each locus, only the typed subset was used in association tests. A further reported finding was that TCR beta sequences accurately predicted the HLA-A and HLA-B alleles for most subjects in the first cohort. The sequencing pipeline was judged likely to have produced a cluster of highly shared sequence variants as a technical artifact. Cytomegalovirus status was reported to be diagnosed by the classifier with high specificity and sensitivity in both the original and validation cohorts. In a later genetic analysis, fewer N-insertions in productive TCRs were reported among donors in an Asian-associated ancestry cluster than the approximately 670-donor mean. The 87-base-pair reads could not distinguish some IMGT-functional V segments, including TRBV6-2 and TRBV6-3, so those segments were excluded. A later analysis associated 16,951 TCR beta sequences with specific HLA alleles at a false discovery rate of 0.05. In a later genetic analysis, a missense DCLRE1C variant was associated with V-gene and J-gene trimming of TCR beta chains, and the association was replicated in an independent cohort. Only TCR beta chains were sequenced in this cohort, and the absence of alpha or paired-chain data limited detectable features. When HLA alleles, especially DR and DQ, strongly co-occurred, TCR associations were difficult to assign to individual alleles. A later analysis found that TCR association rates varied across HLA loci, with DRB1 alleles showing the most associated TCRs and HLA-C alleles the fewest. A few of the identified cytomegalovirus-associated TCR beta chains were confirmed in vitro to be specific for cytomegalovirus antigens. While some public TCRs were present in many individuals, most TCR sequences turned up only very rarely across donors. Presence/absence analyses assumed roughly uniform sequencing depth across donors, an assumption that may not hold. A later analysis found that HLA-associated TCR beta chains were more clonally expanded and had lower generation probabilities than equally common non-associated chains. The earlier analysis of 450 to 700 of the donors excluded around 17 rarely observed V segments, including chromosome 9 orphons, because counts were too low. Several of the top co-occurrence clusters appeared to be linked to parvovirus B19, influenza, CMV and Epstein-Barr virus, according to a later analysis. Broadly in line with IMGT annotations, most TCR beta V segments showed up in productive rearrangements about 87% or about 30% of the time in an earlier analysis of several hundred of the donors. In a later analysis, most CMV-associated TCR beta chains were found to appear HLA-restricted, with HLA associations seemingly driven largely by CMV exposure. For the cohort, immune exposure information was limited to CMV serostatus. The authors suggested that the approach could potentially be extended to other disease states and immunological phenotypes.

This chain is built from TRBV9 and TRBJ2-2; 6 matching bases give a weak D call of TRBD1. Sequenced sample: PBMCs. The clonotype comes from a female donor in good health and CMV-seropositive. The DNA reads as follows: TGTGCCAGCAGCGACCGGGACACGAACACCGGGGAGCTGTTTTTT. Its protein is CASSDRDTNTGELFF.